The source of this T cell receptor (beta chain) is a study of T cell clonotyping in hematopoietic cell transplantation (dated by TCRdb to about 2021). In the study overall: Recipient samples taken before transplant were obtained following cytoreduction. In the study, 135 blood samples were gathered from a few dozen consecutive transplant recipients and their related donors. Patient recruitment ran from late 2015 to early 2017, and follow-up continued until late 2020 or death.

What the study reported, not specific to this receptor: Only a small fraction of recipient repertoires overlapped donor repertoires, with over 97% appearing de novo at the given depth. Recipient TCR diversity fell after transplant, with pathologically expanded clonotypes rising progressively from day 30 to day 180. Inverse Simpson Index values from donors and from recipients before transplant predicted broader TCR repertoire diversity after transplant. The sample size was limited, and CD4 and CD8 repertoire contributions could not be separated because cells were not sorted.

The immunoSEQ assay, a bias-controlled multiplex PCR using V- and J-specific primers, was used to amplify TCR beta CDR3 regions from genomic DNA. In a second PCR step, the CDR3 amplicons were tagged with a proprietary barcode plus Illumina adapter sequences. CDR3 libraries were sequenced on an Illumina MiSeq instrument. Concerning the study's data processing: Export and quality control were done with immunoSEQ Analyzer 3.0, while downstream analyses used R Bioconductor and Immunarch. Only productive rearrangements within the normalized downsampled data set were used in the calculation of repertoire metrics. Clonotypes larger than 5 templates in the normalized cohort were defined as pathologically expanded. The Inverse Simpson Index was used to measure repertoire diversity. The non-normalized data set was used for CMV-specificity analyses so that all clonotypes could be captured. TCRdb's version of the immuneACCESS table is confined to in-frame rearrangements and falls short of the full clone set. An unresolved V gene accounts for under half of the shortfall where checked; the remainder is of unknown origin. V and J calls and clone size follow that table, whereas D and trimming were derived from the DNA. The sample has 75,000 to 95,000 clones on record, roughly 95% of them singletons. Of the sample, about 1.8% falls within the top ten clones.

Comment on this clone: Its recognized antigen is unknown. No base qualities exist here, and no much larger clone lies one base off it.

The label giving this sample's time point can be read as: recipient sample about 28 days before transplant, after cytoreduction. Recipient blood was collected about 28 days before transplant and at days 30, 100 and 180 after transplant. Nuclei Lysis Solution was used to extract genomic DNA from fresh or cryopreserved unfractionated peripheral blood mononuclear cells. Reading the germline V gene (reference sequence) gives CDR1 GTSNPN and CDR2 SVGIG. Taken from cysteine to phenylalanine, the CDR3 has 11 residues. The only DNA kept is the CDR3, 33 bases in frame from the first base. The V end loses 7 bases and the J end loses 0 bases, and a stretch of 7 bases separates them.

The rearranged segments are TRBV30 and TRBJ2-7, with the D gene too uncertain to name. The input for sequencing was peripheral blood mononuclear cells, taken before stem cell transplant. This clonotype was obtained from a woman aged 45-59 years with acute myeloid leukemia. Some clones in this sample may be carry-over from other donors' samples. The CDR3 region reads CALGSSYEQYF. The DNA sequence is TGTGCCTTGGGCAGCTCCTACGAGCAGTACTTC.